This TCR beta chain was recorded in a study of blood T cell repertoires in COVID-19. Produced via immunoSEQ multiplex PCR; TCRdb's table is partial and in-frame only. This sample yields about 170,000 clones, of which 84% are seen a single time; around 2.9% belongs to the top ten. The CDR3 is 15 residues long. With 6 bases clipped from V and 4 bases from J, the junction kept 5 bases outside the gene matches. The germline V gene encodes CDR1 KGHSH and CDR2 LQKENI. This clone has only a few counts. Sample: peripheral blood. The clonotype comes from a woman older than 75 with COVID-19, enrolled during active disease. This rearrangement joins TRBV18 to TRBJ2-3; TRBD1 matches 12 bases. CDR3 in amino acids: CASSPGQGASDTQYF. The CDR3 nucleotides read TGTGCCAGCTCCCCGGGACAGGGGGCTTCAGATACGCAGTATTTT.